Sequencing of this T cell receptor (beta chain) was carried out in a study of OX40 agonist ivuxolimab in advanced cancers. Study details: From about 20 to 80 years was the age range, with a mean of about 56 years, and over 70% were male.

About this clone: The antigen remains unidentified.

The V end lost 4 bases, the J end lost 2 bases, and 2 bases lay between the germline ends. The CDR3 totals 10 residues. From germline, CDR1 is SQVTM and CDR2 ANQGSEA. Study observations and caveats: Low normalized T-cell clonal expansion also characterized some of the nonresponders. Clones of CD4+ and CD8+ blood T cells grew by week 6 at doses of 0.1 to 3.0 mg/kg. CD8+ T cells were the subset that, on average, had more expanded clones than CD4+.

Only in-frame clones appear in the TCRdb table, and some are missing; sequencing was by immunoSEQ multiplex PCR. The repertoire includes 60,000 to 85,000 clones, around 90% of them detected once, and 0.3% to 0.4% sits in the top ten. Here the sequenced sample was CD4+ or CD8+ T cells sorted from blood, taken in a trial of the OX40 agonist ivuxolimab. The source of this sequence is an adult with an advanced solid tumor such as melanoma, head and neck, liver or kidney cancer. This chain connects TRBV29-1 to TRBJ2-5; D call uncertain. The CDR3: CSVGQETQYF. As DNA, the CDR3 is TGCAGCGTTGGTCAAGAGACCCAGTACTTC.